Listed below are T cell receptor beta chains from one sample, sequenced in a study of Tregs in tolerant kidney transplant recipients. Profiling relied on immunoSEQ multiplex PCR, and the TCRdb table lists in-frame clones only, not all of them. This sample yields tens of thousands of clones, of which approximately 93% are seen a single time; 1.6% belongs to the top ten. Source: CD4+ T cells from blood (PBMCs), taken 12 months after the transplant. The receptors shown here come from a human patient who received a combined kidney and bone marrow transplant. Part of the T cell pool may stem from the graft donor. CDR3s include the opening cysteine and the closing phenylalanine or tryptophan. A D gene is named only where the DNA matches it firmly. A clone size is listed for some rows: how often the clone was seen (once, few, many), or a class if it is expanded.

J gene	V gene	D gene	CDR3 length	clone size	CDR3 DNA	CDR3 protein
TRBJ2-2	TRBV4-1	TRBD1	15	NA	TGCGCCAGCAGGACCGTGACAGGGAAAGCCGGGGAGCTGTTTTTT	CASRTVTGKAGELFF
TRBJ1-3	TRBV7-9	TRBD1	15	NA	TGTGCCAGCAGACCCTACAGGGGGGACGGAAACACCATATATTTT	CASRPYRGDGNTIYF
TRBJ2-6	TRBV18	TRBD1	18	NA	TGTGCCAGCTCCCAAACGACAGGGTTTTCTAATGGGGCCAACGTCCTGACTTTC	CASSQTTGFSNGANVLTF
TRBJ2-1	TRBV27	TRBD1	13	NA	TGTGCCAGCAGTTTCACAGGGGGCCTTGAGCAGTTCTTC	CASSFTGGLEQFF
TRBJ1-3	TRBV19	TRBD1	14	NA	TGTGCCAGTGGTCCGGGACAGTTTCATGACACCATATATTTT	CASGPGQFHDTIYF
TRBJ2-5	TRBV18	NA	12	NA	TGTGCCAGCTCACCCGAGGAAGAGACCCAGTACTTC	CASSPEEETQYF
TRBJ1-3	TRBV28	TRBD1	15	NA	TGTGCCAGCAGTCCTCACCGGGACAGCGGAAACACCATATATTTT	CASSPHRDSGNTIYF
TRBJ2-3	TRBV7-9	TRBD2	17	once	TGTGCCACCTATCAGGGTGTGGGAGGGCCCATTACAGATACGCAGTATTTT	CATYQGVGGPITDTQYF
TRBJ1-1	TRBV18	NA	14	NA	TGTGCCAGCTCACCACAACAGACCTACACTGAAGCTTTCTTT	CASSPQQTYTEAFF
TRBJ2-1	TRBV4-2	TRBD1	15	NA	TGTGCCAGCAGCCATAGACAGGGGGACTACAATGAGCAGTTCTTC	CASSHRQGDYNEQFF
TRBJ2-1	TRBV10-3	TRBD2	15	NA	TGTGCCATCCAAGCCATGGCGGGAGTAGGTAATGAGCAGTTCTTC	CAIQAMAGVGNEQFF
TRBJ1-5	TRBV6-1	TRBD1	16	NA	TGTGCCAGCAGTGGACGGACAGGCCGGGTCAATCAGCCCCAGCATTTT	CASSGRTGRVNQPQHF
TRBJ1-6	TRBV7-9	NA	17	NA	TGTGCCAGCAGCTTAGGCGTTATAGCGATAAACAATTCACCCCTCCACTTT	CASSLGVIAINNSPLHF
TRBJ2-3	TRBV6-4	NA	15	NA	TGTGCCAGCAGTGCGTACACAGGGAGAACAGATACGCAGTATTTT	CASSAYTGRTDTQYF
TRBJ2-1	TRBV7-9	TRBD2	14	NA	TGTGCCAGCAGCTTCGCCGGGACTAGCAATGAGCAGTTCTTC	CASSFAGTSNEQFF
TRBJ1-2	TRBV5-1	NA	13	NA	TGCGCCAGCAGCTTCTCCGTAGGGGCTGGCTACACCTTC	CASSFSVGAGYTF
TRBJ1-2	TRBV29-1	NA	14	NA	TGCAGCGTTGACGTTGGAGGGAACTATCGTGGCTACACCTTC	CSVDVGGNYRGYTF
TRBJ1-5	TRBV19	NA	13	NA	TGTGCCAGTAGTACTCGGGGGTTTCAGCCCCAGCATTTT	CASSTRGFQPQHF
TRBJ1-1	TRBV7-9	NA	13	NA	TGTGCCAGCAGCAGCCTAGGGGGTGGGGAAGCTTTCTTT	CASSSLGGGEAFF
TRBJ1-2	TRBV7-9	NA	13	NA	TGTGCCAGCAGCTCCCCGGGGGGCTATGGCTACACCTTC	CASSSPGGYGYTF
TRBJ1-2	TRBV2	TRBD1	15	NA	TGTGCCAGCAGGAGACAGGGGGCGTACCGCTATGGCTACACCTTC	CASRRQGAYRYGYTF
TRBJ2-5	TRBV7-9	NA	16	once	TGTGCCAGCAGCTCAGCTAGAGGGTTGGGTCAAGAGACCCAGTACTTC	CASSSARGLGQETQYF
TRBJ2-7	TRBV18	TRBD2	17	NA	TGTGCCAGCTCACCACAGGGAGGGGCAAACGTTGCCTACGAGCAGTACTTC	CASSPQGGANVAYEQYF
TRBJ1-1	TRBV7-9	TRBD1	15	once	TGTGCCAGCAGCTTTTGGACAGGACCGAACACTGAAGCTTTCTTT	CASSFWTGPNTEAFF
TRBJ2-7	TRBV7-2	NA	13	few	TGTGCCAGCAGCTTACTAGTAAGTTACGAGCAGTACTTC	CASSLLVSYEQYF
TRBJ2-2	TRBV7-2	TRBD1	16	NA	TGTGCCAGCAGCAGCCCCAGGGGGCGCAGCACCGGGGAGCTGTTTTTT	CASSSPRGRSTGELFF
TRBJ1-3	TRBV28	TRBD1	18	NA	TGTGCCAGCAGTTACCCGACAGGGAAGGTCGACTCTGGAAACACCATATATTTT	CASSYPTGKVDSGNTIYF
TRBJ2-2	TRBV10-3	NA	13	once	TGTGCCATCAACCGACTAGAAGCTGGGGAGCTGTTTTTT	CAINRLEAGELFF
TRBJ2-7	TRBV10-3	NA	16	NA	TGTGCCATCAGTGAGTCGAGGGGGGAGGGCCCCTACGAGCAGTACTTC	CAISESRGEGPYEQYF
TRBJ2-7	TRBV7-2	NA	15	NA	TGTGCCAGCAGCTTAGTCACTAGGAGGGCGTACGAGCAGTACTTC	CASSLVTRRAYEQYF
TRBJ2-3	TRBV10-3	NA	16	NA	TGTGCCATCAGTGAGATGGCGGGGCGCATCACAGATACGCAGTATTTT	CAISEMAGRITDTQYF
TRBJ2-5	TRBV5-1	TRBD2	17	NA	TGCGCCAGCAGCTTGGTGCTAGCGGGAGCGTACCAAGAGACCCAGTACTTC	CASSLVLAGAYQETQYF
TRBJ2-3	TRBV10-3	NA	14	NA	TGTGCCATCTCGGGGGGCCGGGGTACAGATACGCAGTATTTT	CAISGGRGTDTQYF
TRBJ1-4	TRBV4-1	NA	14	NA	TGCGCCAGCAGCCAAGAAACAGGATGGGAAAAACTGTTTTTT	CASSQETGWEKLFF
TRBJ2-1	TRBV19	TRBD2	16	NA	TGTGCCAGTAGTATAGAAGTAGCGGGAGGGTACAATGAGCAGTTCTTC	CASSIEVAGGYNEQFF
TRBJ1-5	TRBV5-1	NA	14	NA	TGCGCCAGCAGCTTGGAGGCAGGGCTTCAGCCCCAGCATTTT	CASSLEAGLQPQHF